The 20 T cell receptor beta chains below were found in one sample sequenced in a study of blood T cells in healthy people across ages. Through a sample-barcoded 5' primer and a J-beta primer mix, a second PCR was run for about 7 to 12 cycles. One entry per CDR3 protein results from TCRdb running MiXCR on the 5' RACE reads. In the table there are roughly 1.5 million distinct CDR3 sequences, 35% to 45% of which are singletons. Specimen: blood. These receptors were collected from a woman aged 18-29 years in good health.

This chain uses TRBV9 with TRBJ1-1; 7 nucleotides align to TRBD1. CDR3 length: 12 residues. The V gene's germline CDR1 is SGDLS and CDR2 YYNGEE. After removal of 4 bases from V and 8 bases from J, the junction contained 5 bases not matched to a gene. The CDR3 DNA follows: TGTGCCAGCAGCCCCGGGGACAGCGAAGCTTTCTTT. This translates into CASSPGDSEAFF.

This chain uses TRBV2 with TRBJ2-7; D might be TRBD1 or TRBD2, each matching 5 bases. Germline V gene data show CDR1 as SNHLY and CDR2 as FYNNEI. The CDR3 has 14 residues. Trimming took 6 bases from V and 3 from J, leaving 15 bases between them. CDR3 coding DNA: TGTGCCAGCAGCTCTGAGGGGTTTCTCTACGAGCAGTACTTC. As protein: CASSSEGFLYEQYF.

This clonotype was found once. This chain links TRBV10-3 with TRBJ1-5; 9 nucleotides line up with TRBD1. CDR3 size: 15 residues. The V gene's germline CDR1 is ENHRY and CDR2 SYGVKD. The V segment lost 5 bases and the J segment 7 bases; nucleotides outside the gene matches: 9. In DNA form, the CDR3 reads TGTGCCATCAGTCCCGGGACAGGGTTCGGCCAGCCCCAGCATTTT. This codes for CAISPGTGFGQPQHF.

Notes on this clonotype: One junction end does not reproduce the germline sequence, and a read error may be involved. This chain links TRBV20-1 with TRBJ1-6; the match to TRBD1 covers 9 bases. The CDR3 is 14 amino acids. CDR1 DFQATT and CDR2 SNEGSKA come from the germline V gene (reference sequence). In nucleotides, the CDR3 is TGCAGTGCTACGGGACAGGGCCTCAATTCACCCCCCCGCTTT. Its protein is CSATGQGLNSPPRF.

This clonotype occurred a few times. The genes are TRBV7-2 and TRBJ2-6; D call uncertain. The CDR3 is 16 amino acids. Germline V gene sequence: CDR1 SGHTA, CDR2 FQGNSA. V shed 2 bases and J shed 4 bases, with 12 bases lying between them. CDR3 nucleotide sequence: TGTGCCAGCAGCTTATTAGGCCCAGCCGGGGCCAACGTCCTGACTTTC. As protein: CASSLLGPAGANVLTF.

The chain has TRBV12-3 or TRBV12-4 and TRBJ1-1, with D possibly TRBD1 on 6 matching bases. V lost 6 bases to trimming and J lost 1 base, with 15 bases between them. The CDR3 length is 15 residues. Here the CDR3 reads CASSSRSGENTEAFF. The CDR3, as DNA: TGTGCCAGCAGCTCACGGTCAGGGGAGAACACTGAAGCTTTCTTT.

The chain employs TRBV7-9 and TRBJ1-5; TRBD1 agrees at 9 bases. Germline V gives CDR1 SEHNR, CDR2 FQNEAQ (reference sequence). The CDR3 length is 15 residues. V lost 5 bases, J lost 6 bases, and 8 bases stayed unmatched. CDR3 region: CASSPEQGAGQPQHF. CDR3 nucleotides: TGTGCCAGCAGCCCCGAACAGGGGGCGGGTCAGCCCCAGCATTTT.

This clonotype has a handful of counts. The V call is TRBV20-1, the J call TRBJ1-6; D gene ambiguous. Germline lookup yields CDR1 DFQATT and CDR2 SNEGSKA (reference sequence). The CDR3 totals 12 residues. V was trimmed by 0 bases and J by 9 bases, leaving 6 bases between them. CDR3 DNA: TGCAGTGCTAGAGACGCCGGTTCACCCCTCCACTTT. This gives the protein CSARDAGSPLHF.

The J gene is TRBJ2-3, the V gene TRBV20-1; 11 bases fit TRBD2. The CDR3 is made up of 16 amino acids. V dropped 3 bases and J dropped 2; count of bases not matched to a gene: 7. CDR1 is DFQATT and CDR2 is SNEGSKA in the germline V gene (reference sequence). CDR3 DNA sequence: TGCAGTGCTAGTGGGGCTAGCGGGGGGTTCACAGATACGCAGTATTTT. Translated, it gives CSASGASGGFTDTQYF.

Ten or more counts support this clonotype. V and J are TRBV29-1 and TRBJ2-7; D remains ambiguous. The CDR3 consists of 11 residues. V gave up 3 bases and J gave up 0 bases, with 3 bases separating them. CDR1 and CDR2 from the germline V gene are SQVTM and ANQGSEA. CDR3 amino acids: CSVDISYEQYF. DNA for the CDR3: TGCAGCGTTGATATCTCCTACGAGCAGTACTTC.

The chain couples TRBV9 to TRBJ2-1; 15 nucleotides match TRBD2. The ends lost 5 bases at V and 0 bases at J; junction bases unmatched: 6. This CDR3 comprises 18 residues. CDR1 and CDR2 from the germline V gene are SGDLS and YYNGEE. The CDR3 DNA follows: TGTGCCAGCAGGGGACTAGCGGGAGGTCTTAGCTCCTACAATGAGCAGTTCTTC. Amino acid sequence: CASRGLAGGLSSYNEQFF.

The CDR3 DNA is TGTGCCAGCAGTGCCCCCGGTTCCGAGATGGGGGGCTACGAGCAGTACTTC. Protein sequence: CASSAPGSEMGGYEQYF. The V gene is TRBV13, the J gene TRBJ2-5; a possible D gene is TRBD2 (6 bases). The better agreement between TRBJ2-7 and the DNA end casts doubt on the J call. The CDR3 covers 17 residues. Germline V gene lookup returns CDR1 PRHDT and CDR2 FYEKMQ (reference sequence).

This rearrangement joins TRBV12-3 or TRBV12-4 to TRBJ2-1, with 8 bases lining up with TRBD2. The J segment lost 6 bases and the V segment lost 2 bases, leaving 9 bases of the junction unmatched. This CDR3 contains 16 residues. CDR3: CASSLLGLGGPNEQFF. CDR3 sequence (DNA): TGTGCCAGCAGTTTACTGGGACTAGGGGGGCCCAATGAGCAGTTCTTC.

This chain links TRBV11-2 with TRBJ2-7; TRBD2 matches 10 bases. With V trimmed by 5 bases and J by 2 bases, 9 bases remained unmatched. The CDR3 is 16 amino acids. The germline V gene has CDR1 SGHAT and CDR2 FQNNGV. The CDR3 DNA reads TGTGCCAGCAGCAGGCTAGCGGGAGTTGGGGCCTACGAGCAGTACTTC. This sequence encodes CASSRLAGVGAYEQYF.

V gene TRBV20-1 combines with J gene TRBJ1-2; no clear D. The germline gives CDR1 DFQATT, CDR2 SNEGSKA (reference sequence). V gave up 4 bases and J gave up 8 bases, with 17 bases separating them. The CDR3 loop spans 13 amino acids. CDR3 loop: CSATPDGAGGYTF. The DNA for the CDR3 is TGCAGTGCTACCCCTGACGGTGCCGGCGGCTACACCTTC.

The chain carries TRBV29-1 and TRBJ1-1; D gene uncertain. This CDR3 contains 12 residues. The germline gives CDR1 SQVTM, CDR2 ANQGSEA. V shed 1 base and J shed 5 bases, with 8 bases lying between them. CDR3 residues: CSVEGQWTEAFF. As DNA, the CDR3 is TGCAGCGTTGAAGGGCAATGGACTGAAGCTTTCTTT.

The CDR3 is CASSLVSTYNEQFF. The CDR3 DNA sequence: TGTGCCAGCAGCTTGGTTTCCACCTACAATGAGCAGTTCTTC. This rearrangement joins TRBV5-6 to TRBJ2-1; D gene uncertain. V lost 0 bases and J lost 2, with 6 bases in between. There are 14 residues in the CDR3. The germline gives CDR1 SGHDT, CDR2 YYEEEE. The whole variable domain, remainder taken from reference TRBV5-6 and TRBJ2-1, is DAGVTQSPTHLIKTRGQQVTLRCSPKSGHDTVSWYQQALGQGPQFIFQYYEEEERQRGNFPDRFSGHQFPNYSSELNVNALLLGDSALYLCASSLVSTYNEQFFGPGTRLTVL.

This clonotype was observed a handful of times. This chain's CDR3 is CASSRHRDRTEAFF. CDR3 in DNA: TGCGCCAGCAGCCGTCACAGGGATAGAACTGAAGCTTTCTTT. The chain joins TRBV4-3 to TRBJ1-1; TRBD1 is a possible D gene (6 bases). Germline-derived CDR1 and CDR2 are LGHNA and YSLEER. The CDR3 loop spans 14 amino acids. The germline V and J ends were trimmed by 4 bases and 5 bases, with 14 bases remaining between them.

With regard to this clonotype: One end of the junction fails to match germline, which may point to a read error. The rearrangement uses TRBV12-3 or TRBV12-4 and TRBJ2-1; 7 nucleotides match TRBD1. CDR3 length equals 16 residues. In nucleotides, the CDR3 is TGTGCCAGCAGTGGACAGGCGGCATCCTCCTACAAGGAGCAGTTCTTC. Translation: CASSGQAASSYKEQFF.

This chain uses TRBV7-9 with TRBJ2-3, with TRBD2 identical over 12 bases. With V trimmed by 5 bases and J by 2 bases, 8 bases remained unmatched. The germline CDR1 and CDR2 sequences are SEHNR and FQNEAQ (reference sequence). The CDR3 contains 17 residues. CDR3 protein: CASSDWTSGAHTDTQYF. The CDR3 bases are TGTGCCAGCAGCGACTGGACTAGCGGGGCTCACACAGATACGCAGTATTTT.